These 28 T cell receptor beta chains were sequenced from one sample in a study of blood T cell repertoires in COVID-19. TCRdb's copy holds only in-frame clones and misses some; the assay was immunoSEQ multiplex PCR. Among some 120,000 clones, more than 80% were seen once, and the ten largest hold about 4.3%. Sequencing input: peripheral blood. The source of these receptors is a human donor in a cohort sampled during active COVID-19.

The chain couples TRBV30 to TRBJ1-1; 7 bases are a match to TRBD1. V gave up 8 bases and J gave up 1 base; unmatched junction bases: 7. The germline gives CDR1 GTSNPN, CDR2 SVGIG (reference sequence). The CDR3 has 13 residues. The CDR3 protein is CAVTGEANTEAFF. The CDR3 DNA is TGTGCCGTAACAGGGGAGGCGAACACTGAAGCTTTCTTT.

The rearrangement links TRBV6-5 to TRBJ1-2, with TRBD1 matching over 7 bases. This CDR3 region has 15 residues. From germline, CDR1 is MNHEY and CDR2 SVGAGI. J gave up 7 bases and V 1 base, and 9 bases lay outside the gene matches. The CDR3 region is CASSYWPGQTVGYTF. The CDR3 DNA sequence: TGTGCCAGCAGTTACTGGCCGGGACAGACAGTTGGCTACACCTTC.

This chain links TRBV3-1 (or the pseudogene TRBV3-2) with TRBJ2-1; 9 bases agree with TRBD1. Germline V lookup: CDR1 LGHDT, CDR2 YNNKEL (reference sequence). With 2 bases clipped from V and 4 bases from J, the junction kept 3 bases outside the gene matches. The CDR3 loop spans 15 amino acids. The CDR3 reads CASSQPGQGYNEQFF. The CDR3, as DNA: TGTGCCAGCAGCCAACCTGGACAGGGGTACAATGAGCAGTTCTTC.

This clone was picked up one time. The J gene is TRBJ2-5, the V gene TRBV6-5; 7 bases map to TRBD2. The germline V gene has CDR1 MNHEY and CDR2 SVGAGI. V dropped 7 bases and J dropped 5; count of bases not matched to a gene: 10. This CDR3 is built from 14 residues. The CDR3 DNA is TGTGCCAGCAAAGGGACTACGGTTACGGAGACCCAGTACTTC. It codes for CASKGTTVTETQYF.

The chain has TRBV11-3 and TRBJ1-3, with 7 bases fitting TRBD1. The germline V gene has CDR1 SGHNT and CDR2 YENEEA. The CDR3 has 16 residues. Trimming took 5 bases from V and 0 from J; bases not matched to a gene: 7. For the CDR3, the DNA is TGTGCCAGCAGCCCGGAGACAGGGACCTCTGGAAACACCATATATTTT. Amino acids: CASSPETGTSGNTIYF.

J is TRBJ1-6 and V is TRBV27; 8 bases align to TRBD1. V dropped 3 bases and J dropped 7; count of bases not matched to a gene: 5. The CDR3 runs 15 residues. In germline, CDR1 is MNHEY, CDR2 SMNVEV (reference sequence). The CDR3, as DNA: TGTGCCAGCAGTTTCTCGGGGACAGGCAATTCACCCCTCCACTTT. Its translation is CASSFSGTGNSPLHF.

V and J are TRBV7-9 and TRBJ1-3; maybe TRBD1 (5 bases). CDR1 and CDR2 (germline): SEHNR, FQNEAQ (reference sequence). The germline V and J ends were trimmed by 2 bases and 4 bases, with 15 bases remaining between them. This CDR3 is built from 16 residues. The CDR3 DNA is TGTGCCAGCAGCTTATGGGAGGGGCCGCGGGGAAACACCATATATTTT. It is translated as CASSLWEGPRGNTIYF. The full variable domain, in which reference TRBV7-9 and TRBJ1-3 provide the parts outside the CDR3, is DTGVSQNPRHKITKRGQNVTFRCDPISEHNRLYWYRQTLGQGPEFLTYFQNEAQLEKSRLLSDRFSAERPKGSFSTLEIQRTEQGDSAMYLCASSLWEGPRGNTIYFGEGSWLTVV.

The chain carries TRBV5-1 and TRBJ1-1; D is unresolved. Germline V lookup: CDR1 SGHRS, CDR2 YFSETQ. Trimming left V 1 base short and J 4 bases short, with 11 bases between. The CDR3 has 14 amino acids. DNA of the CDR3: TGCGCCAGCAGCTTGAGGCTGGGAGGCACTGAAGCTTTCTTT. Translation: CASSLRLGGTEAFF.

V gene TRBV19 combines with J gene TRBJ2-5; 8 bases are a match to TRBD1. The CDR3 runs 12 residues. In germline, CDR1 is LNHDA, CDR2 SQIVND (reference sequence). The trim removed 8 bases at V and 4 bases at J, leaving 3 bases unmatched. CDR3 loop: CASEDRGETQYF. CDR3 nucleotides: TGTGCCAGTGAAGACAGGGGAGAGACCCAGTACTTC.

The rearrangement joins TRBV9 to TRBJ2-3; TRBD1 is a possible D gene (6 bases). The CDR3 sequence is 16 residues long. Germline CDR1 and CDR2: SGDLS and YYNGEE. V was pared by 0 bases and J by 2 bases, with 13 bases between. CDR3 nucleotides: TGTGCCAGCAGCGTAGGGGACACGACGAACACAGATACGCAGTATTTT. This encodes CASSVGDTTNTDTQYF. The full variable domain, with the rest looked up from reference TRBV9 and TRBJ2-3, is DSGVTQTPKHLITATGQRVTLRCSPRSGDLSVYWYQQSLDQGLQFLIQYYNGEERAKGNILERFSAQQFPDLHSELNLSSLELGDSALYFCASSVGDTTNTDTQYFGPGTRLTVL.

This clone has just one count. The rearrangement joins TRBV5-1 to TRBJ2-5; the D gene is possibly TRBD1 (6 bases). Germline lookup yields CDR1 SGHRS and CDR2 YFSETQ. This CDR3 spans 13 amino acids. The V gene lost 4 bases and the J gene lost 3 bases, with 10 bases spanning the gap. The CDR3 region has the DNA TGCGCCAGCAGCAGGGACAACAAAGAGACCCAGTACTTC. It codes for CASSRDNKETQYF.

This clone is a singleton in its sample. This chain connects TRBV3-1 (or the pseudogene TRBV3-2) to TRBJ2-3; TRBD1 agrees at 7 bases. The V gene's germline CDR1 is LGHDT and CDR2 YNNKEL (reference sequence). V was clipped by 5 bases and J by 3 bases; unmatched bases: 11. The CDR3 has 16 amino acids. The CDR3 DNA is TGTGCCAGCAGCATACGACAGGGATCGTGGACAGATACGCAGTATTTT. Its protein product is CASSIRQGSWTDTQYF.

In its sample, this clone was seen once. This chain joins TRBV6-5 and TRBJ2-3, with D hard to call. From germline, CDR1 is MNHEY and CDR2 SVGAGI. Trimming took 5 bases from V and 5 from J, leaving 8 bases between them. This CDR3 contains 12 residues. This chain's CDR3 is CASSPLGDTQYF. CDR3 nucleotide sequence: TGTGCCAGCAGTCCGCTCGGAGATACGCAGTATTTT.

The V call is TRBV5-1, the J call TRBJ1-2; 7 bases line up with TRBD1. With 4 bases clipped from V and 4 bases from J, the junction kept 7 bases outside the gene matches. CDR1 is SGHRS, CDR2 YFSETQ, per germline. The CDR3 totals 14 residues. The CDR3, as DNA: TGCGCCAGCAGCACGCGACAGGGAGGCTATGGCTACACCTTC. Amino acid sequence: CASSTRQGGYGYTF.

The chain carries TRBV9 and TRBJ2-3; 15 bases map to TRBD2. The V gene end was trimmed by 3 bases and the J gene end by 6 bases; junction bases not matched to a gene: 2. The CDR3 spans 15 residues. Per germline, CDR1 SGDLS and CDR2 YYNGEE. The CDR3 here is CASSGTSGGADTQYF. For the CDR3, the DNA is TGTGCCAGCAGCGGGACTAGCGGGGGGGCTGATACGCAGTATTTT.

This clone occurred many times. The V call is TRBV5-1, the J call TRBJ2-1, with TRBD2 matching over 14 bases. Looked up from germline, CDR1 is SGHRS and CDR2 is YFSETQ. This CDR3 is built from 19 residues. V gave up 3 bases and J gave up 6 bases; unmatched junction bases: 14. The CDR3 protein is CASSSGTGTSGRIVNEQFF. The CDR3 DNA is TGCGCCAGCAGCTCAGGAACCGGGACTAGCGGGAGAATCGTCAATGAGCAGTTCTTC.

This clone was found once. This chain links TRBV4-1 with TRBJ2-2; TRBD2 aligns across 9 bases. CDR3 length: 18 amino acids. Germline lookup yields CDR1 MGHRA and CDR2 YSYEKL. The J segment lost 6 bases and the V segment lost 1 base, leaving 12 bases of the junction unmatched. DNA of the CDR3: TGCGCCAGCAGCCAAGGTTCTTATACCGGGACTAGCCCCGGGGAGCTGTTTTTT. Translating it yields CASSQGSYTGTSPGELFF.

This chain links TRBV18 with TRBJ2-3, with TRBD2 matching over 14 bases. V lost 6 bases to trimming and J lost 5 bases; unmatched junction nucleotides: 7. The length of the CDR3 is 16 residues. CDR1 and CDR2 (germline): KGHSH, LQKENI. The CDR3 is CASSPLGTSGGDTQYF. As DNA, the CDR3 is TGTGCCAGCTCCCCGTTGGGGACTAGCGGGGGAGATACGCAGTATTTT.

Only a few counts were recorded for this clone. The V call is TRBV6-1, the J call TRBJ1-2; 7 bases fit TRBD1. This CDR3 comprises 14 residues. The V segment lost 1 base and the J segment 8 bases; nucleotides outside the gene matches: 7. Germline loops: CDR1 MNHNS, CDR2 SASEGT. The CDR3 is CASSEVPGGAGYTF. The CDR3 DNA is TGTGCCAGCAGTGAAGTTCCAGGGGGAGCGGGCTACACCTTC.

This clone has a count of ten or more. J is TRBJ2-1 and V is TRBV10-1, with TRBD2 identical over 10 bases. V was pared by 4 bases and J by 7 bases, with 13 bases of the junction left unmatched. Germline V gene sequence: CDR1 WNHNN, CDR2 SYGVQD (reference sequence). The CDR3 extends over 17 amino acids. The CDR3 region has the DNA TGCGCCAGCAGTGGCCCCGGGCTAGCGGGAGTCGGTAATGAGCAGTTCTTC. This sequence encodes CASSGPGLAGVGNEQFF.

The chain employs TRBV24-1 and TRBJ2-2; a weak D match, TRBD2 (6 bases). V was trimmed by 5 bases and J by 6 bases, leaving 12 bases between them. This CDR3 is built from 14 residues. Germline-derived CDR1 and CDR2 are KGHDR and SFDVKD. CDR3 bases: TGTGCCACCAGTGGGGGGACTTCCCCCGGGGAGCTGTTTTTT. It encodes CATSGGTSPGELFF.

The V gene is TRBV30, the J gene TRBJ2-4; D perhaps matches TRBD2 (6 bases). This CDR3 is built from 11 residues. V was cut by 8 bases and J by 8 bases, with 13 bases left in between. Germline-derived CDR1 and CDR2 are GTSNPN and SVGIG (reference sequence). CDR3 coding DNA: TGTGCCGTAGGGACTCTAGACATTCAGTACTTC. It yields the protein CAVGTLDIQYF.

The gene calls are TRBV6-6 and TRBJ1-1; no clear D. The CDR3 covers 12 residues. V lost 2 bases and J 1 base, leaving 2 bases between the germline ends. The V gene's germline CDR1 is MNHNY and CDR2 SVGAGI (reference sequence). Here the CDR3 reads CASSYQNTEAFF. The DNA for the CDR3 is TGTGCCAGCAGTTACCAGAACACTGAAGCTTTCTTT.

The chain employs TRBV5-1 and TRBJ1-1, with a weak D call TRBD1 (5 bases). The CDR3 extends over 15 amino acids. Trimming removed 4 bases from V and 1 base from J, with 14 bases in between. Germline V lookup: CDR1 SGHRS, CDR2 YFSETQ. Here the CDR3 DNA reads TGCGCCAGCAGCATTGTAGGGACTTCGAACACTGAAGCTTTCTTT. Encoded protein: CASSIVGTSNTEAFF.

The chain employs TRBV5-5 and TRBJ1-4; a possible D gene is TRBD1 (5 bases). The V gene lost 6 bases and the J gene lost 0 bases, with 15 bases spanning the gap. The CDR3 is 16 amino acids. Germline V gene sequence: CDR1 SGHKS, CDR2 YYEKEE (reference sequence). The CDR3 sequence: CASTAGGGPTNEKLFF. The CDR3 DNA is TGTGCCAGCACCGCTGGCGGGGGACCAACTAATGAAAAACTGTTTTTT. The full variable domain, rest sourced from reference TRBV5-5 and TRBJ1-4, is DAGVTQSPTHLIKTRGQQVTLRCSPISGHKSVSWYQQVLGQGPQFIFQYYEKEERGRGNFPDRFSARQFPNYSSELNVNALLLGDSALYLCASTAGGGPTNEKLFFGSGTQLSVL.

The V call is TRBV6-5, the J call TRBJ1-1; 8 bases line up with TRBD1. Germline lookup yields CDR1 MNHEY and CDR2 SVGAGI. The CDR3 runs to 13 residues. The J segment lost 1 base and the V segment lost 6 bases, leaving 1 base of the junction unmatched. The CDR3 nucleotides are TGTGCCAGCAGGGGGACAGGGAACACTGAAGCTTTCTTT. Translated: CASRGTGNTEAFF.

CDR3 nucleotide sequence: TGTGCCAGCAGCCAAGTAGGAGATAGTCTAAACTATGGCTACACCTTC. It yields the protein CASSQVGDSLNYGYTF. This chain uses TRBV14 with TRBJ1-2; D not resolved. Germline V CDR1 and CDR2: SGHDN, FVKESK. This CDR3 comprises 16 residues. The V end was cut by 1 base, the J end by 2 bases, with 14 bases between.

The chain joins TRBV9 to TRBJ2-1; TRBD1 might be the D (7 bases). The ends were cut back, 0 bases at V and 5 bases at J, with 12 bases in the middle. CDR1 and CDR2 (germline): SGDLS, YYNGEE. The CDR3 runs 15 residues. The CDR3 here is CASSVEGRGDNEQFF. The CDR3, as DNA: TGTGCCAGCAGCGTAGAGGGCAGGGGGGACAATGAGCAGTTCTTC.